Following are 29 T cell receptor beta chains from one sample sequenced in a study of cytomegalovirus exposure and HLA in healthy donors. Assay: immunoSEQ multiplex PCR; the TCRdb copy retains only in-frame clones and omits some. The sample shows 200,000 to 300,000 clones, around 91% of them seen only once. The sequenced sample was PBMCs. The receptors originated from a woman in her twenties or thirties in good health and CMV-seronegative.

This sequence joins TRBV27 and TRBJ2-7; 7 bases are a match to TRBD1. CDR3 length: 14 amino acids. After removal of 6 bases from V and 4 bases from J, the junction contained 9 bases not matched to a gene. The germline CDR1 and CDR2 sequences are MNHEY and SMNVEV (reference sequence). The CDR3 region is CASSATGTEYEQYF. The CDR3 coding sequence is TGTGCCAGCAGCGCAACCGGGACAGAGTACGAGCAGTACTTC.

The CDR3 DNA sequence: TGTGCCAGCAGTGATGTTCCCCCCGGGATCCCGGGATACATTCAGTACTTC. Protein product: CASSDVPPGIPGYIQYF. The chain uses TRBV2 and TRBJ2-4; the D gene is possibly TRBD2 (5 bases). The CDR3 runs to 17 residues. Germline V gene lookup returns CDR1 SNHLY and CDR2 FYNNEI. V lost 3 bases to trimming and J lost 8 bases, with 23 bases between them.

The CDR3 spells CASSSSGTIFSPFSYEQYF. CDR3 in DNA: TGTGCCAGCAGCTCTTCCGGGACAATTTTCTCCCCCTTCTCCTACGAGCAGTACTTC. This chain links TRBV7-9 with TRBJ2-7, with D perhaps TRBD1 (6 bases). The CDR3 sequence is 19 residues long. Germline CDR1 reads SEHNR; CDR2 reads FQNEAQ (reference sequence). Trimming removed 4 bases from V and 0 bases from J, with 25 bases in between.

The J gene is TRBJ2-3, the V gene TRBV5-8; D ambiguous. Germline V lookup: CDR1 SGHTS, CDR2 YDEGEE. The CDR3 is 15 amino acids. V was shortened by 4 bases and J by 2 bases, with 14 bases between the two germline ends. The CDR3 DNA reads as TGTGCCAGCAGCCTGGGGTCTGGGGACACAGATACGCAGTATTTT. Protein sequence: CASSLGSGDTDTQYF.

CDR3 in amino acids: CASSPRGLAGYFRYEQYF. CDR3 in DNA: TGTGCCAGCTCCCCCAGGGGACTAGCGGGATATTTTAGGTACGAGCAGTACTTC. V is TRBV18 and J is TRBJ2-7; 13 nucleotides align to TRBD2. This CDR3 is built from 18 residues. The ends lost 6 bases at V and 4 bases at J; junction bases unmatched: 15. The germline V gene encodes CDR1 KGHSH and CDR2 LQKENI.

The sample holds one count of this clone. V and J are TRBV4-2 and TRBJ1-4, with 7 nucleotides matching TRBD1. V dropped 0 bases and J dropped 4; count of bases not matched to a gene: 5. The CDR3 totals 16 residues. Germline assignment: CDR1 LGHNA and CDR2 YNFKEQ. CDR3 sequence (DNA): TGTGCCAGCAGCCAAGAACCGGGACAGATTAATGAAAAACTGTTTTTT. This gives the protein CASSQEPGQINEKLFF.

This clone was counted only a few times. The rearrangement uses TRBV6-6 and TRBJ2-5; D remains unclear. Deletions cut 0 bases from V and 5 bases from J, with 4 bases between. Germline V gene lookup returns CDR1 MNHNY and CDR2 SVGAGI (reference sequence). The CDR3 is 12 amino acids. Here the CDR3 reads CASSYSLETQYF. In DNA form, the CDR3 reads TGTGCCAGCAGTTACTCCCTCGAGACCCAGTACTTC.

About this clone itself: The sample has other DNA sequences that encode this CDR3 too. The chain recombines TRBV19 with TRBJ1-1; no reliable D call. The CDR3 sequence is 13 residues long. The germline CDR1 and CDR2 sequences are LNHDA and SQIVND (reference sequence). V shed 3 bases and J shed 0 bases, with 5 bases lying between them. The CDR3 protein is CASSMTLNTEAFF. CDR3 bases: TGTGCCAGTAGTATGACTTTGAACACTGAAGCTTTCTTT.

The sample holds one count of this clone. The chain joins TRBV7-2 to TRBJ1-5; D might be TRBD1 (5 bases). Trimming took off 1 base at V and 5 bases at J, with 12 bases between the two ends. CDR1 is SGHTA and CDR2 is FQGNSA in the germline V gene. The CDR3 covers 15 residues. CDR3 amino acids: CASSLETRGDQPQHF. Here the CDR3 DNA reads TGTGCCAGCAGCTTAGAGACCCGGGGGGATCAGCCCCAGCATTTT.

The J gene is TRBJ1-2, the V gene TRBV27; D perhaps matches TRBD1 (6 bases). V lost 4 bases and J lost 4, with 10 bases in between. The germline V gene encodes CDR1 MNHEY and CDR2 SMNVEV (reference sequence). The CDR3 is made up of 13 amino acids. CDR3 DNA: TGTGCCAGCAGTTCGACAGGTAGCTATGGCTACACCTTC. This codes for CASSSTGSYGYTF.

V gene TRBV28 combines with J gene TRBJ2-1; D remains ambiguous. The germline V and J ends were trimmed by 7 bases and 6 bases, with 22 bases remaining between them. Germline CDR1 reads MDHEN; CDR2 reads SYDVKM. CDR3 size: 16 residues. The CDR3 DNA reads TGTGCCAGCACCTTAGGCTATCGGCTTCGCTTCAATGAGCAGTTCTTC. Translated, it gives CASTLGYRLRFNEQFF.

The V call is TRBV7-8, the J call TRBJ2-5; 11 bases map to TRBD1. Germline V gives CDR1 SGHVS, CDR2 FQNEAQ. V gave up 1 base and J gave up 1 base; unmatched junction bases: 11. CDR3 length: 19 residues. The CDR3 region is CASSLVWTGGSTSQETQYF. The DNA for the CDR3 is TGTGCCAGCAGCTTAGTCTGGACAGGGGGCTCTACGTCCCAAGAGACCCAGTACTTC.

CDR3 loop: CASSLGQGYEKLFF. In DNA, the CDR3 is TGTGCCAGCAGCTTAGGACAGGGTTATGAAAAACTGTTTTTT. J is TRBJ1-4 and V is TRBV11-2, with 7 bases lining up with TRBD1. V was pared by 1 base and J by 6 bases, with 2 bases of the junction left unmatched. CDR1 SGHAT and CDR2 FQNNGV come from the germline V gene. The CDR3 is made up of 14 amino acids.

Remarks on this clone: An end of the junction differs from the germline gene, which may be a read error. The rearrangement joins TRBV7-9 to TRBJ2-3; 11 nucleotides agree with TRBD1. Germline V gene data show CDR1 as SEHNR and CDR2 as FQNEAQ (reference sequence). This CDR3 spans 14 amino acids. CDR3 in amino acids: CASSLTKIRDRGNF. The CDR3 DNA follows: TGTGCCAGCAGCTTAACTAAAATCCGGGACAGGGGGAATTTT.

The chain has TRBV6-5 and TRBJ2-7; 7 nucleotides line up with TRBD2. V shed 4 bases, J shed 6 bases, and the junction held 12 bases outside the gene matches. The CDR3 is made up of 15 amino acids. CDR1 and CDR2 from the germline V gene are MNHEY and SVGAGI. The CDR3 region is CASSLTRDYLLEQYF. CDR3 nucleotides: TGTGCCAGCAGTTTGACCCGGGACTATCTACTCGAGCAGTACTTC.

The J gene is TRBJ1-1, the V gene TRBV28; D perhaps matches TRBD1 (5 bases). V lost 10 bases and J 5 bases, leaving 14 bases between the germline ends. The length of the CDR3 is 12 residues. Germline-derived CDR1 and CDR2 are MDHEN and SYDVKM. The DNA for the CDR3 is TGTGCCACGCTGGGGGATTGGACTGAAGCTTTCTTT. Protein sequence: CATLGDWTEAFF.

This clone is a singleton in its sample. The V gene is TRBV15, the J gene TRBJ1-3; D not resolved. The CDR3 is 18 amino acids. V lost 0 bases, J lost 4 bases, and 19 bases lay in between. Germline values: CDR1 LNHNV, CDR2 YYDKDF (reference sequence). As DNA, the CDR3 is TGTGCCACCAGCAGAGAGCCCTCGCGTGATAAGTCCGGAAACACCATATATTTT. It yields the protein CATSREPSRDKSGNTIYF.

The gene calls are TRBV11-2 and TRBJ2-2; TRBD1 matches at 9 bases. The CDR3 consists of 16 residues. Germline V gene lookup returns CDR1 SGHAT and CDR2 FQNNGV. V shed 5 bases, J shed 0 bases, and the junction held 4 bases outside the gene matches. CDR3 DNA sequence: TGTGCCAGCAGCCATACAGGGGGCTCGAACACCGGGGAGCTGTTTTTT. Protein product: CASSHTGGSNTGELFF.

The rearrangement joins TRBV19 to TRBJ2-1, with 10 bases aligning to TRBD2. CDR1 LNHDA and CDR2 SQIVND come from the germline V gene (reference sequence). V gave up 5 bases and J gave up 3 bases; unmatched junction bases: 7. The CDR3 covers 16 residues. CDR3 coding DNA: TGTGCCAGTAGTGGAGTAGCGGGAGGCATCTACAATGAGCAGTTCTTC. It encodes CASSGVAGGIYNEQFF.

This clone was counted once. The V gene is TRBV9, the J gene TRBJ2-1, with 9 positions matching TRBD2. The CDR3 is made up of 16 amino acids. J gave up 2 bases and V 4 bases, and 7 bases lay outside the gene matches. Germline V gene data show CDR1 as SGDLS and CDR2 as YYNGEE. The CDR3 loop reads CASSLDPSGTYNEQFF. In nucleotides, the CDR3 is TGTGCCAGCAGCCTAGATCCTAGCGGGACCTACAATGAGCAGTTCTTC.

The rearrangement joins TRBV5-1 to TRBJ2-7; either TRBD1 or TRBD2 may supply D (5 bases each). Deletions cut 2 bases from V and 6 bases from J, with 9 bases between. Germline CDR1 is SGHRS and CDR2 is YFSETQ. CDR3 length equals 12 residues. The CDR3 region has the DNA TGCGCCAGCAGCTTCCCGGGGCGCGAGCAGTACTTC. This gives the protein CASSFPGREQYF.

The chain couples TRBV19 to TRBJ1-5; 7 nucleotides align to TRBD1. The CDR3 is made up of 18 amino acids. Germline V gene lookup returns CDR1 LNHDA and CDR2 SQIVND (reference sequence). V lost 7 bases, J lost 3 bases, and 18 bases stayed unmatched. CDR3: CASKARSRGRETNQPQHF. CDR3 nucleotide sequence: TGTGCCAGTAAAGCCCGGTCTAGGGGGCGAGAAACCAATCAGCCCCAGCATTTT.

The rearrangement links TRBV7-9 to TRBJ1-1; 10 bases map to TRBD1. Germline V CDR1 and CDR2: SEHNR, FQNEAQ (reference sequence). The CDR3 covers 16 residues. Trimming removed 5 bases from V and 0 bases from J; junction bases left unmatched: 6. CDR3 in DNA: TGTGCCAGCAGCCCGAGGGACAGGGGTCTGAACACTGAAGCTTTCTTT. Translating gives CASSPRDRGLNTEAFF.

V is TRBV9 and J is TRBJ2-3, with D perhaps matching TRBD2 (5 bases). Per germline, CDR1 SGDLS and CDR2 YYNGEE. The CDR3 consists of 15 residues. Trimming took off 0 bases at V and 1 base at J, with 9 bases between the two ends. CDR3 amino acids: CASSVVGGGTDTQYF. The CDR3 nucleotides are TGTGCCAGCAGCGTAGTTGGAGGAGGCACAGATACGCAGTATTTT.

The chain links TRBV4-1 to TRBJ2-1; possibly TRBD2 for D (6 bases). The CDR3 has 16 amino acids. Germline V gene sequence: CDR1 MGHRA, CDR2 YSYEKL. Trimming removed 1 base from V and 0 bases from J, with 10 bases in between. CDR3 residues: CASSQVPAGSYNEQFF. The CDR3, as DNA: TGCGCCAGCAGCCAAGTACCAGCGGGCTCCTACAATGAGCAGTTCTTC.

The rearrangement joins TRBV5-1 to TRBJ2-7; perhaps D is TRBD1 or TRBD2 (6 bases each). This CDR3 has 16 residues. Germline V gene data show CDR1 as SGHRS and CDR2 as YFSETQ. Deletions cut 2 bases from V and 4 bases from J, with 19 bases between. The CDR3 DNA reads TGCGCCAGCAGCTTAACCGGGGGCATGAATCTATACGAGCAGTACTTC. It specifies CASSLTGGMNLYEQYF.

This chain uses TRBV5-1 with TRBJ2-7; D not certain. This CDR3 has 14 amino acids. The germline V gene has CDR1 SGHRS and CDR2 YFSETQ. Deletions cut 4 bases from V and 2 bases from J, with 13 bases between. DNA of the CDR3: TGCGCCAGCAGCATTACCCCCGATCCCTACGAGCAGTACTTC. It translates to CASSITPDPYEQYF.

The V call is TRBV7-2, the J call TRBJ2-7, with D perhaps matching TRBD2 (5 bases). The germline V and J ends were trimmed by 2 bases and 4 bases, with 18 bases remaining between them. The CDR3 is 16 amino acids. The germline V gene encodes CDR1 SGHTA and CDR2 FQGNSA. CDR3 region: CASSLKAEGFWYEQYF. The CDR3 coding sequence is TGTGCCAGCAGCTTAAAAGCGGAAGGATTTTGGTACGAGCAGTACTTC.

The chain carries TRBV19 and TRBJ2-5; the match to TRBD2 covers 7 bases. V was clipped by 2 bases and J by 5 bases; unmatched bases: 8. The germline V gene encodes CDR1 LNHDA and CDR2 SQIVND (reference sequence). This CDR3 spans 15 amino acids. This CDR3 reads CASSIIGGIQETQYF. The CDR3 DNA reads as TGTGCCAGTAGTATAATCGGGGGGATTCAGGAGACCCAGTACTTC.